This TCR beta chain was captured by sequencing in a study of blood T cell repertoires in COVID-19. On this clone: The sample has other DNA sequences that encode this CDR3 too.

Only in-frame clones appear in the TCRdb table, and some are missing; sequencing was by immunoSEQ multiplex PCR. The profile covers 180,000 or so clones, with more than 70% appearing a single time and roughly 2.5% taken by the ten largest. Germline CDR1 reads LNHDA; CDR2 reads SQIVND (reference sequence). The CDR3 is 13 residues long. V lost 5 bases and J lost 1, with 8 bases in between. V usage is TRBV19 and J usage is TRBJ1-1; no firm D call. Sequences were obtained from peripheral blood. The clonotype was recovered from a man aged 40-50 years with active or convalescent COVID-19. CDR3: CASSPTGNTEAFF. The CDR3 DNA reads as TGTGCCAGTAGTCCGACGGGGAACACTGAAGCTTTCTTT.